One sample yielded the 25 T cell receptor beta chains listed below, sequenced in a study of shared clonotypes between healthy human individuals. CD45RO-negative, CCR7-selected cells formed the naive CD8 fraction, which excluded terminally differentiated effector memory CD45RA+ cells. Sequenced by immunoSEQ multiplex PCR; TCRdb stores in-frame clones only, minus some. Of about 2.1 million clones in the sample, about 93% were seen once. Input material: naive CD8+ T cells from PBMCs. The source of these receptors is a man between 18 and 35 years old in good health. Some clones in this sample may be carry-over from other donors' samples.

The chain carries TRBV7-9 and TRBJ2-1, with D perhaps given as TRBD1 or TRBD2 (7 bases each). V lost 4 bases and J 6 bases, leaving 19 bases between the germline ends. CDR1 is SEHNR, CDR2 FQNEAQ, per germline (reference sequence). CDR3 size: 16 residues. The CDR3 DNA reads TGTGCCAGCAGCTACCCTGCTGGGAGGGGGCCCAATGAGCAGTTCTTC. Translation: CASSYPAGRGPNEQFF.

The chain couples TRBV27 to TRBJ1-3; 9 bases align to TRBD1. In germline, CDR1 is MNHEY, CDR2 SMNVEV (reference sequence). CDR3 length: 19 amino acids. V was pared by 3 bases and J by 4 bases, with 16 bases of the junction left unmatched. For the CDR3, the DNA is TGTGCCAGCAGTTTCCGGGGACAGGGTATTGGTGGATCGGGAAACACCATATATTTT. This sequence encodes CASSFRGQGIGGSGNTIYF.

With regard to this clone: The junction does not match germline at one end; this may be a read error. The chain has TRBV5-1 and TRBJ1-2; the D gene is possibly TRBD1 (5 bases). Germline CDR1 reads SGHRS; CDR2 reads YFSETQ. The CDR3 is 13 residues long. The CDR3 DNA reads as TGCGCCAGCAGCTTGGAGGGGTTCGGGGAGTTATTTTTC. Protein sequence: CASSLEGFGELFF.

The CDR3 spells CASSLVSGSNQPQHF. DNA for the CDR3: TGTGCCAGCAGTTTAGTTTCAGGGTCAAATCAGCCCCAGCATTTT. The chain has TRBV28 and TRBJ1-5; the D gene is possibly TRBD1 (5 bases). V was cut by 2 bases and J by 4 bases, with 12 bases left in between. Germline CDR1 is MDHEN and CDR2 is SYDVKM. The CDR3 consists of 15 residues.

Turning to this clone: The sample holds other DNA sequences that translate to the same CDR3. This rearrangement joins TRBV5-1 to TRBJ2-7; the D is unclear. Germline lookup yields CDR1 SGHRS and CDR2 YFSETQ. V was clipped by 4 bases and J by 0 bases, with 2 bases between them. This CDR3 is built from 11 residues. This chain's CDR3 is CASSSSYEQYF. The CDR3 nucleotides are TGCGCCAGCAGCAGCTCCTACGAGCAGTACTTC.

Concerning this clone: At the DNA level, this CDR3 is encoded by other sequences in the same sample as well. CDR3 sequence: CASSHGTSGSYNEQFF. In nucleotides, the CDR3 is TGCGCCAGCAGCCATGGGACTAGCGGGTCGTACAATGAGCAGTTCTTC. The V gene is TRBV4-1, the J gene TRBJ2-1, with 12 positions matching TRBD2. The CDR3 extends over 16 amino acids. Germline V gene lookup returns CDR1 MGHRA and CDR2 YSYEKL. V shed 3 bases and J 4 bases; nucleotides not matched to a gene: 4.

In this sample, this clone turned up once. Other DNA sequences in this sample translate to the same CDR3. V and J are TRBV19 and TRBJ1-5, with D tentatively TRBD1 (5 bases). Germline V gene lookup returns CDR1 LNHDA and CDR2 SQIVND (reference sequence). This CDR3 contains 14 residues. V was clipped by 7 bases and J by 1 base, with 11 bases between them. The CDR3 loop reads CASMVRDSNQPQHF. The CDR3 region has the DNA TGTGCCAGTATGGTCCGGGACAGCAATCAGCCCCAGCATTTT.

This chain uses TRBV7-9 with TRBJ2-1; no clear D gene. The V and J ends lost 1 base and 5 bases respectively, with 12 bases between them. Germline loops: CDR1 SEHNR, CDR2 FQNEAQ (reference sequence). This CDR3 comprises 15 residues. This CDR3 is CASSLDWVGDNEQFF. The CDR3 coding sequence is TGTGCCAGCAGCTTAGATTGGGTCGGTGACAATGAGCAGTTCTTC.

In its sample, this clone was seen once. CDR3: CASSGYRGLVYGYTF. In DNA form, the CDR3 reads TGTGCCAGCAGTGGATACAGGGGGTTGGTCTATGGCTACACCTTC. The chain couples TRBV25-1 to TRBJ1-2, with 8 bases identical to TRBD1. The germline V gene encodes CDR1 MGHDK and CDR2 SYGVNS. J was trimmed by 4 bases and V by 4 bases; bases with no gene match: 8. The CDR3 covers 15 residues.

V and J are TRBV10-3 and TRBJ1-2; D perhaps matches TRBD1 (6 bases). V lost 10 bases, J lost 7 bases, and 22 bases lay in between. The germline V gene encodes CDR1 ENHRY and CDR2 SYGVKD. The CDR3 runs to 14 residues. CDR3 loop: CASQTLGHASGYTF. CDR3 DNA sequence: TGTGCCAGCCAAACACTGGGACACGCCAGTGGCTACACCTTC.

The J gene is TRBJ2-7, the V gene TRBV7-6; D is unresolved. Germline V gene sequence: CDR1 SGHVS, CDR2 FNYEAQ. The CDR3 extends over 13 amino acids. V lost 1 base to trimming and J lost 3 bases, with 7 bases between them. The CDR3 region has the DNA TGTGCCAGCAGCTTAGAGGTGAGCTACGAGCAGTACTTC. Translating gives CASSLEVSYEQYF.

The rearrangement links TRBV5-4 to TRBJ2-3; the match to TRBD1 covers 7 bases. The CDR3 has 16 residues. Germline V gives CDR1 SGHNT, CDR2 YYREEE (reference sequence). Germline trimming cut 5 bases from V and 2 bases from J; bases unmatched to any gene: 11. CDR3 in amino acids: CASREFRDSPTDTQYF. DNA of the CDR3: TGTGCCAGCAGAGAATTCAGGGACAGCCCCACAGATACGCAGTATTTT.

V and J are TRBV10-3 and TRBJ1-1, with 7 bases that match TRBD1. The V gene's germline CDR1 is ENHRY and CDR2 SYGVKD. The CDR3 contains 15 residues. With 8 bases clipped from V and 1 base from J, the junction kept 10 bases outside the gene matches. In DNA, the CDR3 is TGTGCCATCCGGGCCCCCGGACAGGAGAACACTGAAGCTTTCTTT. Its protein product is CAIRAPGQENTEAFF.

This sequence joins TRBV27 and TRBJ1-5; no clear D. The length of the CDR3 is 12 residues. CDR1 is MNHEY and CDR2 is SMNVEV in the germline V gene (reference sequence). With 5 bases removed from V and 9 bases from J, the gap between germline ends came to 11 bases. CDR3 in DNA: TGTGCCAGCAGTCCCCATATTGGGCCCCAGCATTTT. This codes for CASSPHIGPQHF.

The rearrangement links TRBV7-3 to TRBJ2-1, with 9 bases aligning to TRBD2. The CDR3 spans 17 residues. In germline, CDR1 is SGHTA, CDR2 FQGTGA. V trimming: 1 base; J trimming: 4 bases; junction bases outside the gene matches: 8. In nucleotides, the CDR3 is TGTGCCAGCAGCTTAAACCTCTTAGCGGGAGAGTACAATGAGCAGTTCTTC. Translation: CASSLNLLAGEYNEQFF.

CDR3 sequence reads: CASRVRRTNEKLFF. CDR3 nucleotides: TGTGCCAGCAGAGTAAGGCGAACTAATGAAAAACTGTTTTTT. The chain has TRBV28 and TRBJ1-4; D remains unclear. Per germline, CDR1 MDHEN and CDR2 SYDVKM. The CDR3 has 14 residues. V lost 6 bases and J 1 base, leaving 9 bases between the germline ends.

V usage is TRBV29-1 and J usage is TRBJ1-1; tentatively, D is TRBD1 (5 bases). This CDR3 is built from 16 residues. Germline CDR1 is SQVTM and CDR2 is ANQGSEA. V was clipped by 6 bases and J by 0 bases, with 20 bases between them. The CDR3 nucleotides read TGCAGCGTGGACAAACCGTTCAAAAAAATGAACACTGAAGCTTTCTTT. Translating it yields CSVDKPFKKMNTEAFF.

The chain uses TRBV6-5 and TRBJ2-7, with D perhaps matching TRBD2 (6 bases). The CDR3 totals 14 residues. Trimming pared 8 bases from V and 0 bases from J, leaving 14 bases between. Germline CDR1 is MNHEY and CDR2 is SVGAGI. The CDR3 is CASAQRAPSYEQYF. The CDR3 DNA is TGTGCCAGCGCGCAGCGGGCCCCCTCCTACGAGCAGTACTTC.

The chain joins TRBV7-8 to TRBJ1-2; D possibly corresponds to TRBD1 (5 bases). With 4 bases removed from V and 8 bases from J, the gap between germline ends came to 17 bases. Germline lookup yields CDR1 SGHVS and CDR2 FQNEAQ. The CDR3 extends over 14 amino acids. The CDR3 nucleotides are TGTGCCAGCAGCTCCCGGGGGAGGGATGAGGGCTACACCTTC. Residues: CASSSRGRDEGYTF.

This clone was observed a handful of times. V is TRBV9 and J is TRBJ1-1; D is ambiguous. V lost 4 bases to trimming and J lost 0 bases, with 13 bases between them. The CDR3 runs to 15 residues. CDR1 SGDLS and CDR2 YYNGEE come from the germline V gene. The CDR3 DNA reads TGTGCCAGCAGCCCCCCTGCGATCATGAACACTGAAGCTTTCTTT. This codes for CASSPPAIMNTEAFF.

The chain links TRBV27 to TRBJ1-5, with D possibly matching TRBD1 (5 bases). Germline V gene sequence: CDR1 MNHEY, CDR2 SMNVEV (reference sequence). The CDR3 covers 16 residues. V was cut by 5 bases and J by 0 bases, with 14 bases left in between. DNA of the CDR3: TGTGCCAGCAGTCCTATTAGGGGAATTAGCAATCAGCCCCAGCATTTT. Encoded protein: CASSPIRGISNQPQHF.

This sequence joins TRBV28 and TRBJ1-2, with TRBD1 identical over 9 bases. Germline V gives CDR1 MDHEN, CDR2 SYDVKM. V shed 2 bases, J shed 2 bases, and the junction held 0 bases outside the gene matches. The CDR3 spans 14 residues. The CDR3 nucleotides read TGTGCCAGCAGTTTAGGGACAGGGAACTATGGCTACACCTTC. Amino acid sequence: CASSLGTGNYGYTF.

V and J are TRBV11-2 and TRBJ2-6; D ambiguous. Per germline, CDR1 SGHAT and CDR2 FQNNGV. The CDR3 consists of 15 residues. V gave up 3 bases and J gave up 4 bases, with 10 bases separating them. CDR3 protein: CASSLMVRGANVLTF. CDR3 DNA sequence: TGTGCCAGCAGCTTGATGGTCAGGGGGGCCAACGTCCTGACTTTC.

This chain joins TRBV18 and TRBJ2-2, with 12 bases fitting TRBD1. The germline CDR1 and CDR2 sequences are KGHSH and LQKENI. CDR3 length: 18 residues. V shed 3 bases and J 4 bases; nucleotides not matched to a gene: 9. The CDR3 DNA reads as TGTGCCAGCTCACCTTTCCGGGACAGGGGGCTTAGCACCGGGGAGCTGTTTTTT. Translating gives CASSPFRDRGLSTGELFF.

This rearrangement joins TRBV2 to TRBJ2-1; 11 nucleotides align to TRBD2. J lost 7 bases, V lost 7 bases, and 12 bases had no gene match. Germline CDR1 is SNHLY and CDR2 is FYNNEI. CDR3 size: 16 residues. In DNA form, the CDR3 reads TGTGCCAGCATCATGGGGGAACTAGCGGGAGTTAATGAGCAGTTCTTC. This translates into CASIMGELAGVNEQFF.